Reported below is one T cell receptor beta chain. There is no known antigen for this receptor. It has no much larger one-base neighbor in the sample; base qualities were not kept. The donors were healthy, HIV-negative adults with no recently reported acute infections or vaccinations. Only Caucasian adults living in Nashville, Tennessee, USA were represented among the donors. CD4+ T cells were enriched by magnetic negative selection; naive cells were then positively selected on CD45RA, and the negative fraction formed the memory subset. After blood collection by leukapheresis, PBMCs were isolated using Ficoll-Histopaque density gradient centrifugation and then cryopreserved in the vapor phase of liquid nitrogen. Analytical flow cytometry was used to check the purity and quantity of every magnetically sorted T cell population. Genomic DNA was isolated from each sorted fraction and quantified by UV absorbance on a Nanodrop 2000c.

The data were obtained in a study of shared clonotypes between healthy human individuals (dated by TCRdb to the early 2020s). General notes on the study: A few men and a couple of women, aged 18 to 49 years, made up the cohort. To estimate repertoire size and how much clonotype sharing occurs between individuals, the study deeply sequenced the blood TCR repertoires of 4 to 6 healthy adults. Per donor, three plates each were used for CD4 naive and CD4 memory, two for CD8 naive, and one for CD8 memory. Between about 0.8 and 8.9 billion PBMCs per donor were obtained by leukapheresis. To increase sequencing depth and limit assay-specific biases, different laboratories used diverse techniques to prepare libraries and sequence TCR repertoires.

V and J lose 2 bases and 6 bases, and a span of 12 bases separates them. CDR1 and CDR2 are drawn from the germline V gene: SGHTA, FQGTGA. The cysteine opens and the phenylalanine closes a CDR3 of 14 amino acids. Just CDR3 DNA is preserved here, 42 bases in frame from base 1. Using the deep immunoSEQ assay, TCR CDR3 regions were amplified from genomic DNA by multiplex PCR. For each cell subset, the extracted genomic DNA was distributed evenly across all wells of several immunoSEQ 96-well plates, and each plate served as one replicate. Each replicate PCR for sorted subsets received about 210 ng genomic DNA, equal to about 30,000 T cell genomes. Purified libraries were quantified with a Qubit 3.0 fluorometer, sized on a Bioanalyzer 2100, and re-quantified with the KAPA Library Quantification kit. Each immunoSEQ 96-well plate was sequenced on its own single-read 150-cycle Illumina NextSeq 550 flow cell. The paper's processing steps were these. Because only junctional sequences without quality scores were contained in the immunoSEQ output, filtering matching that applied to full-length reads could not be performed. To assign V/J genes and CDR3, sequences were annotated against IMGT germline references using PyIR, a Python wrapper for IgBLAST v1.9. Reads with weak V/J assignments (E-value above 1e-6), missing CDR3, stop codons, out-of-frame junctions, or ambiguous translated residues were removed. V3J clonotypes were defined by identical inferred V gene, J gene, and CDR3 amino acid sequence. Percentage overlap between repertoires was calculated by dividing the number of shared unique clonotypes by the size of the smaller repertoire. RTK rarefaction, the Chao1 estimator, and Recon v2.1 estimates of unobserved clonotypes were used to assess repertoire richness. Generation probabilities for all TCRbeta clonotypes obtained by the gDNA method from several donors were computed using OLGA. TCRdb obtained this table from immuneACCESS and retained in-frame rearrangements with V and J assigned. These tables miss some clones; where compared with another copy, unresolved V genes account for less than half of the shortfall, and the remainder is unexplained. V and J calls plus clone size are reproduced from that table; the DNA served to infer D and trimming. Across this sample there are more than 1 million clones, with around three quarters seen only once. Approximately 0.5% of the sample is taken by the ten largest.

Overall study outcomes, separate from this receptor: Even with the large sequencing depth, rarefaction of the sorted-subset datasets indicated that sequencing was incomplete. Estimated clonotype richness was generally larger for naive than for memory subsets. Because the study included only a small number of donors, the genetic and exposure-history diversity represented was limited. Sampling was restricted to blood, and TCR repertoires in tissue are likely to differ from TCR repertoires in blood. About 4.5% of naive CD4, 3.5% of naive CD8, around 2.3% of memory CD4, and about 0.4% of memory CD8 clonotypes were shared across several donors. Based on pairwise subsampling, the degree of clonotype sharing among donors was expected to be affected by sequencing depth. Higher generation probabilities were observed for clonotypes shared by all four sorted-subset donors than for non-shared clonotypes.

This TCR was sampled from a man between 18 and 29 years old in good health. Some clones in this sample may be carry-over from other donors' samples. The sample taken for sequencing was memory CD4+ T cells from PBMCs. Taken with the paper, the label for cell subset or site translates to: CD45RA-negative fraction. In this chain, TRBV7-3 is recombined with TRBJ2-3; the D gene is possibly TRBD1 or TRBD2, each agreeing over 5 bases. The CDR3 has the sequence CASSLGTLGDTQYF. The bases read TGTGCCAGCAGCTTAGGGACGCTGGGCGATACGCAGTATTTT.